The clone carrying this TCR beta chain was picked up many times. Its target is unknown. Germline assignment: CDR1 SQVTM and CDR2 ANQGSEA. The CDR3 totals 14 residues. V dropped 6 bases and J dropped 4; count of bases not matched to a gene: 12. This sample stems from a study of Graves' ophthalmopathy and Graves' hyperthyroidism. Whole-study results and caveats: The 13-signature model separated ophthalmopathy from stable hyperthyroidism at roughly 90% sensitivity and 80% to 84% specificity.

The authors amplified TCR beta CDR3 regions, and they did so from RNA transcripts for repertoire sequencing. Following a first-round RT-PCR that used HTBI primers, a second-round multiplex PCR was carried out. TCRdb analysed the multiplex PCR reads with MiXCR anew, one entry per CDR3 protein. This table holds approximately 1.2 million distinct CDR3 sequences, approximately 35% found once. Enrollment excluded any patients with other autoimmune diseases, uncontrolled infections, pregnancy or lactation. The origin of this receptor is an adult man with Graves' hyperthyroidism. Sequenced input: peripheral blood or thyroid tissue (not recorded which). The V gene is TRBV29-1, the J gene TRBJ2-7; 7 bases are a match to TRBD1. The CDR3 DNA follows: TGCAGCGTCCAACTAATGACAGGGAAGTACGAGCAGTACTTC. It codes for CSVQLMTGKYEQYF.